A selection of T cell receptor beta chains follows, all from one sample in a study of CD8+ T cells in alopecia areata. Assay used: immunoSEQ multiplex PCR; TCRdb lists only in-frame clones, some missing. The sample includes about 150,000 clones, roughly 58% seen only once; the top ten take 36%. The sample comprised CD8+ T cells sorted from blood. Receptors were obtained from a human donor in good health. Both conserved end residues are part of each CDR3. The order of the fields is D gene, V gene, J gene, clone size, CDR3 DNA, CDR3 protein. A D gene is named only where the DNA matches it firmly. Size values are once, few and many counts, or a class for expanded clones, and some rows have none.

TRBD2	TRBV29-1	TRBJ2-1	few	TGCAGCGTTTTTCTGACTAGCGGGATACCAAATGAGCAGTTCTTC	CSVFLTSGIPNEQFF
NA	TRBV27	TRBJ2-3	once	TGTGCCAGCAGTTTATTCCCCCGGACAGTTCGCACAGATACGCAGTATTTT	CASSLFPRTVRTDTQYF
TRBD1	TRBV13	TRBJ2-2	NA	TGTGCCAGCAGCTTAGAGACAGGGGGTACCGGGGAGCTGTTTTTT	CASSLETGGTGELFF
TRBD2	TRBV19	TRBJ2-3	NA	TGTGCCAGTAGTCTAGCGGCTAGCACAGATACGCAGTATTTT	CASSLAASTDTQYF
TRBD2	TRBV29-1	TRBJ2-1	few	TGCAGCGTTGACCCCGCTAGCGGACTCAATGAGCAGTTCTTC	CSVDPASGLNEQFF
TRBD2	TRBV15	TRBJ2-2	NA	TGTGCCACCAGCAGGGGAGGGCGACCCACCGGGGAGCTGTTTTTT	CATSRGGRPTGELFF
NA	TRBV2	TRBJ2-1	NA	TGTGCCAGCGGATCCCCCCGACTCCGGGACTACAATGAGCAGTTCTTC	CASGSPRLRDYNEQFF
NA	TRBV5-6	TRBJ2-2	few	TGTGCCAGCAGCCTCTCCGGGGAGCTGTTTTTT	CASSLSGELFF
NA	TRBV6-6	TRBJ2-7	few	TGTGCCAGCAGGGCCGGGGCCGAGCAGTACTTC	CASRAGAEQYF
NA	TRBV5-1	TRBJ1-2	NA	TGCGCCAGCAGCTTGGAGGCCAGGGTAGATGGCTACACCTTC	CASSLEARVDGYTF
NA	TRBV5-6	TRBJ1-1	few	TGTGCCAGCAGCGTAGGGGCAGGGGAAACTGAAGCTTTCTTT	CASSVGAGETEAFF
NA	TRBV19	TRBJ2-1	NA	TGTGCCAGTACCCCTAAGGGGACTCGGGGTGAGCAGTTCTTC	CASTPKGTRGEQFF
NA	TRBV30	TRBJ2-3	NA	TGTGCCTGGAACCGGCCAGATACGCAGTATTTT	CAWNRPDTQYF
NA	TRBV18	TRBJ1-2	NA	TGTGCCAGCTCTCTCTATGGCTACACCTTC	CASSLYGYTF
NA	TRBV9	TRBJ2-5	NA	TGTGCCAGCAGTCAAGGGGGGCATTACCAAGAGACCCAGTACTTC	CASSQGGHYQETQYF
TRBD1	TRBV9	TRBJ2-7	NA	TGTGCCAGCAGCGCTTCCGGGACAGGATCCTACGAGCAGTACTTC	CASSASGTGSYEQYF
TRBD2	TRBV9	TRBJ2-2	few	TGTGCCAGCAGCCCCCCAGCGGGAGGGAATACCGGGGAGCTGTTTTTT	CASSPPAGGNTGELFF
NA	TRBV5-6	TRBJ2-2	NA	TGTGCCAGCAGCCCACTAGTTTACGACGGGGAGCTGTTTTTT	CASSPLVYDGELFF
NA	TRBV25-1	TRBJ2-7	NA	TGTGCCAGCAGCGACGCCGCTCCCTACGAGCAGTACTTC	CASSDAAPYEQYF
NA	TRBV15	TRBJ2-1	NA	TGTGCCACCAGCAGCGAGGCGACACCTTCCTACAATGAGCAGTTCTTC	CATSSEATPSYNEQFF
TRBD1	TRBV5-6	TRBJ2-5	NA	TGTGCCAGCAGCTCTCGCCGGGGACAGGGGCACAAGGGGACCCAGTACTTC	CASSSRRGQGHKGTQYF
TRBD2	TRBV7-2	TRBJ2-5	NA	TGTGCCAGCAGCTCCTCGGGAGGGCCGCAAGAGACCCAGTACTTC	CASSSSGGPQETQYF
NA	TRBV23-1	TRBJ2-3	NA	TGCGCCAGCAGTCAATCGAGAGGGGGCACAGATACGCAGTATTTT	CASSQSRGGTDTQYF
TRBD2	TRBV7-9	TRBJ2-5	NA	TGTGCCAGCAGCCATTTGACTAGCGGGAGGCCGATAGAGTCCCAGTACTTC	CASSHLTSGRPIESQYF
TRBD2	TRBV7-3	TRBJ2-5	NA	TGTGCCAGCAGCTCCGGTCGGGCTAGCGGGAGGGCCGAAGAGACCCAGTACTTC	CASSSGRASGRAEETQYF
TRBD2	TRBV5-1	TRBJ2-1	NA	TGCGCCAGCAGATACCCCGGGACTAGCGGGAGCTCCTACAATGAGCAGTTCTTC	CASRYPGTSGSSYNEQFF
NA	TRBV27	TRBJ2-1	NA	TGTGCCAGCAGCGTAAATCCGGATGCCTACAATGAGCAGTTCTTC	CASSVNPDAYNEQFF